This is a list of T cell receptor beta chains from one sample in a study of brain T cells in children with intractable seizures. Sequenced by immunoSEQ multiplex PCR; TCRdb stores in-frame clones only, minus some. The sample records 100,000 to 120,000 clones, around 94% being singletons. The material sequenced was peripheral blood, taken at surgery. These receptors all stem from a boy under three years old with hemimegalencephaly and intractable seizures. The CDR3 runs from the conserved cysteine through the conserved F or W. A D gene is named only where the DNA matches it firmly. The size entry is marked missing in some rows and otherwise reads once, few, many or a size class.

D: TRBD1
V: TRBV24-1
J: TRBJ2-3
size: once
CDR3: CATSDHSRQGRRGTDTQYF
DNA: TGTGCCACCAGTGACCACTCCCGACAGGGGCGAAGGGGCACAGATACGCAGTATTTT

D: TRBD1
V: TRBV6-5
J: TRBJ1-1
size: -
CDR3: CASSWGQGGNTEAFF
DNA: TGTGCCAGCAGTTGGGGACAGGGGGGGAACACTGAAGCTTTCTTT

D: -
V: TRBV27
J: TRBJ2-7
size: -
CDR3: CASSLVGGVLYEQYF
DNA: TGTGCCAGCAGTTTAGTCGGCGGGGTCCTCTACGAGCAGTACTTC

D: -
V: TRBV7-9
J: TRBJ2-3
size: -
CDR3: CASSWEPRGDTQYF
DNA: TGTGCCAGCAGCTGGGAGCCCCGGGGGGATACGCAGTATTTT

D: TRBD2
V: TRBV4-2
J: TRBJ2-1
size: -
CDR3: CASSAPRTSGTGEQFF
DNA: TGTGCCAGCAGCGCACCCCGGACTAGCGGGACGGGGGAGCAGTTCTTC

D: TRBD2
V: TRBV13
J: TRBJ2-7
size: -
CDR3: CASSPRGSGGSSYEQYF
DNA: TGTGCCAGCAGCCCCCGGGGTAGCGGGGGGAGCTCCTACGAGCAGTACTTC

D: -
V: TRBV6-6
J: TRBJ2-3
size: -
CDR3: CASRGGGLADTDTQYF
DNA: TGTGCCAGCAGAGGGGGTGGGCTAGCGGACACAGATACGCAGTATTTT

D: -
V: TRBV25-1
J: TRBJ2-4
size: -
CDR3: CASHRGARSPLAKNIQYF
DNA: TGTGCCAGCCACCGGGGGGCGCGGTCCCCTCTAGCCAAAAACATTCAGTACTTC

D: -
V: TRBV4-1
J: TRBJ1-1
size: -
CDR3: CASSQVTGNTEAFF
DNA: TGCGCCAGCAGCCAAGTAACAGGGAACACTGAAGCTTTCTTT

D: -
V: TRBV29-1
J: TRBJ2-1
size: -
CDR3: CSVEEASGTGRDEQFF
DNA: TGCAGCGTTGAAGAGGCTAGCGGGACAGGTAGGGATGAGCAGTTCTTC

D: -
V: TRBV29-1
J: TRBJ2-1
size: -
CDR3: CSVEGVVPSYNEQFF
DNA: TGCAGCGTTGAGGGCGTCGTTCCCTCCTACAATGAGCAGTTCTTC

D: -
V: TRBV28
J: TRBJ2-5
size: -
CDR3: CASSRQGLAETQYF
DNA: TGTGCCAGCAGTAGGCAGGGGCTGGCAGAGACCCAGTACTTC

D: -
V: TRBV12-3/TRBV12-4
J: TRBJ2-7
size: once
CDR3: CASSFSVYEQYF
DNA: TGTGCCAGCAGTTTTAGCGTCTACGAGCAGTACTTC

D: TRBD2
V: TRBV13
J: TRBJ2-1
size: -
CDR3: CASTKGAAGPYNEQFF
DNA: TGTGCCAGCACCAAAGGGGCAGCGGGACCCTACAATGAGCAGTTCTTC

D: -
V: TRBV19
J: TRBJ2-3
size: -
CDR3: CASSMTDTQYF
DNA: TGTGCCAGTAGTATGACAGATACGCAGTATTTT

D: TRBD1
V: TRBV24-1
J: TRBJ2-5
size: -
CDR3: CATSGWGRRTGEETQYF
DNA: TGTGCCACCAGTGGTTGGGGCCGAAGGACAGGGGAAGAGACCCAGTACTTC

D: -
V: TRBV12-3/TRBV12-4
J: TRBJ2-3
size: -
CDR3: CASSLPAKGTYF
DNA: TGTGCCAGCAGTTTACCGGCCAAAGGAACGTATTTT

D: -
V: TRBV3-1/TRBV3-2
J: TRBJ2-7
size: -
CDR3: CASSQDGREVDEQYF
DNA: TGTGCCAGCAGCCAAGATGGGCGGGAAGTGGACGAGCAGTACTTC

D: -
V: TRBV5-8
J: TRBJ2-7
size: -
CDR3: CASSFSYEQYF
DNA: TGTGCCAGCAGCTTTAGCTACGAGCAGTACTTC

D: -
V: TRBV7-9
J: TRBJ1-1
size: -
CDR3: CASSHTLGGQEAFF
DNA: TGTGCCAGCAGCCATACTCTGGGCGGACAAGAAGCTTTCTTT

D: -
V: TRBV7-2
J: TRBJ2-7
size: -
CDR3: CASSLAAQGTYEQYF
DNA: TGTGCCAGCAGCTTAGCGGCCCAGGGTACCTACGAGCAGTACTTC

D: -
V: TRBV29-1
J: TRBJ2-3
size: -
CDR3: CSVVFADTQYF
DNA: TGCAGCGTTGTTTTCGCGGATACGCAGTATTTT

D: -
V: TRBV18
J: TRBJ2-1
size: -
CDR3: CASSPRYNEQFF
DNA: TGTGCCAGCTCACCAAGGTACAATGAGCAGTTCTTC

D: TRBD1
V: TRBV5-4
J: TRBJ2-2
size: -
CDR3: CASSLRTGAAGELFF
DNA: TGTGCCAGCAGCTTGCGGACAGGGGCGGCCGGGGAGCTGTTTTTT

D: TRBD2
V: TRBV5-4
J: TRBJ2-2
size: -
CDR3: CASSLLWGGTGELFF
DNA: TGTGCCAGCAGCTTACTCTGGGGGGGCACCGGGGAGCTGTTTTTT

D: -
V: TRBV20-1
J: TRBJ1-2
size: once
CDR3: CRVGRGGYTF
DNA: TGCAGAGTGGGCAGAGGTGGCTACACCTTC

D: TRBD2
V: TRBV7-2
J: TRBJ2-5
size: -
CDR3: CASSSGGTSGSLETQYF
DNA: TGTGCCAGCAGCTCGGGGGGGACTAGCGGGAGTCTTGAGACCCAGTACTTC

D: TRBD2
V: TRBV6-2/TRBV6-3
J: TRBJ2-7
size: -
CDR3: CASSRSGVQYEQYF
DNA: TGTGCCAGCAGCCGTAGCGGGGTACAGTACGAGCAGTACTTC

D: -
V: TRBV6-5
J: TRBJ1-2
size: -
CDR3: CASSYSWGWGYTF
DNA: TGTGCCAGCAGTTACTCATGGGGATGGGGCTACACCTTC

D: -
V: TRBV6-2/TRBV6-3
J: TRBJ1-2
size: -
CDR3: CASSYSARGGGYTF
DNA: TGTGCCAGCAGTTACTCGGCCAGGGGAGGTGGCTACACCTTC

D: -
V: TRBV29-1
J: TRBJ1-2
size: -
CDR3: CSVGYRTALYGYTF
DNA: TGCAGCGTTGGGTACCGAACCGCCCTTTATGGCTACACCTTC

D: -
V: TRBV5-4
J: TRBJ2-1
size: -
CDR3: CASSPTGTAYNEQFF
DNA: TGTGCCAGCAGCCCGACTGGGACGGCCTACAATGAGCAGTTCTTC

D: TRBD2
V: TRBV29-1
J: TRBJ2-2
size: -
CDR3: CSVTGLAGGRGELFF
DNA: TGCAGCGTTACTGGACTAGCGGGAGGGCGAGGGGAGCTGTTTTTT

D: TRBD2
V: TRBV7-9
J: TRBJ2-1
size: -
CDR3: CASSFGGKAGDWNEQFF
DNA: TGTGCCAGCAGCTTCGGCGGAAAGGCGGGAGATTGGAATGAGCAGTTCTTC

D: -
V: TRBV9
J: TRBJ2-1
size: -
CDR3: CASSVAGDNYNEQFF
DNA: TGTGCCAGCAGCGTAGCTGGGGACAATTACAATGAGCAGTTCTTC

D: -
V: TRBV6-1
J: TRBJ1-5
size: few
CDR3: CASSEGHHSNQPQHF
DNA: TGTGCCAGCAGTGAGGGCCATCATAGCAATCAGCCCCAGCATTTT

D: TRBD1
V: TRBV28
J: TRBJ2-6
size: -
CDR3: CASESGTGTSGANVLTF
DNA: TGTGCCAGCGAATCCGGGACAGGCACCTCTGGGGCCAACGTCCTGACTTTC

D: TRBD2
V: TRBV6-5
J: TRBJ2-2
size: once
CDR3: CASIGLALNTGELFF
DNA: TGTGCCAGCATCGGACTAGCCTTGAACACCGGGGAGCTGTTTTTT

D: TRBD1
V: TRBV5-1
J: TRBJ1-6
size: -
CDR3: CASSPTGVDSPLHF
DNA: TGCGCCAGCAGCCCGACAGGGGTCGACTCACCCCTCCACTTT

D: -
V: TRBV2
J: TRBJ2-7
size: -
CDR3: CASSVDGLGKEQYF
DNA: TGTGCCAGCAGCGTGGACGGTTTGGGGAAAGAGCAGTACTTC

D: -
V: TRBV6-5
J: TRBJ2-7
size: -
CDR3: CASSYAGRSYEQYF
DNA: TGTGCCAGCAGTTACGCCGGACGATCCTACGAGCAGTACTTC

D: TRBD1
V: TRBV5-1
J: TRBJ1-1
size: -
CDR3: CASSQGGTEAFF
DNA: TGCGCCAGCAGCCAGGGGGGCACTGAAGCTTTCTTT

D: -
V: TRBV25-1
J: TRBJ1-4
size: -
CDR3: CASKTQGTPATNEKLFF
DNA: TGTGCCAGCAAAACACAGGGTACCCCAGCAACTAATGAAAAACTGTTTTTT